The sequence of this T cell receptor (beta chain) was determined in a study of CD8+ T cells in alopecia areata (dated by TCRdb to 2017 to 2018). Some background on the complete study: Treated patients were enrolled in an open-label pilot trial of oral tofacitinib, 5 to 10 mg twice daily, for moderate-to-severe alopecia areata. Tofacitinib was administered for 6 to 18 months, and 6 months of follow-up off drug were then conducted to assess delayed response and recurrence. The SALT score, which quantifies the percentage of affected scalp surface area, was used to measure disease severity in treated patients. In both human patients and the C3H/HeJ mouse model, the study applied high-throughput TCRbeta sequencing to look at T cell clonal expansion in alopecia areata. Human TCRbeta sequencing covered scalp tissue and sorted CD4+ and CD8+ peripheral blood T cells from patchy and totalis/universalis alopecia areata patients and healthy controls. Biopsies were taken from tofacitinib-treated patients at baseline and again at 4 and 24 weeks into treatment, and several of those patients also had a later scalp biopsy. Scalp clonality was compared among normal scalp (n=4), patchy alopecia areata scalp (n=8), and alopecia totalis/universalis scalp (n=8). RNA came from the PAXgene miRNA kit for fixed scalp, the miRNeasy kit for PBMCs, and the RNeasy kit for mouse skin. immunoSEQ multiplex PCR using 35 Vbeta forward primers and 13 Jbeta reverse primers was used to amplify TCRbeta CDR3 regions. On the study overall, not on this receptor specifically: Because the treated cohort was small and had only one nonresponder, larger studies are needed to examine links between baseline CD8+ expansion and response. Scalp clonality and the number of expanded CD8+ clones among the top 100 scalp clones were significantly decreased by tofacitinib. TCR sequences shared between patients were less clear than in mice, possibly partly because of HLA diversity in the patient population. Many expanded lesional clones persisted in scalp and blood during tofacitinib treatment, which may partly explain relapse after stopping treatment. Resident alphabeta T cells in normal human skin are also sequenced, complicating scalp TCR repertoire analysis, unlike mouse skin dominated by gammadelta T cells. Compared with normal scalp, lesional scalp, particularly in alopecia totalis/universalis, had higher clonality and more expanded CD8+ clones, which suggests antigenic drive.

The library was generated by the immunoSEQ multiplex PCR assay. For TCR sequencing, RNA was extracted from every sample and reverse transcribed into cDNA to serve as template. SuperScript III was used for first-strand cDNA synthesis, primed with a 2:1 mix of oligo-dT and random hexamers. A synthetic immune receptor repertoire was used to measure amplification bias, and any remaining bias was corrected computationally. The original methods were these. Raw reads were preprocessed to remove errors, and CDR3 was defined by IMGT conventions from the conserved cysteine to phenylalanine. Clonality was calculated as 1 minus Shannon entropy normalized by log2 of the number of productive unique TCRs. Scalp TCRbeta sequences were cross-referenced with sorted blood CD4 and CD8 repertoires so that the CD4 or CD8 identity of scalp clones could be inferred. TCRdb limited this immuneACCESS table to in-frame rearrangements with V and J called. A share of clones is missing; checked studies link under half to unresolved V genes, and the rest is unexplained. V and J calls and clone size are those listed in that table; D and trimming were worked out from the DNA. In all, the sample holds tens of thousands of clones, and just over 45% of those were seen once. The ten largest account for about a fifth of the sample.

Taken with the paper, the label for treatment or condition translates to: oral pan-JAK inhibitor, 5-10 mg twice daily. Peripheral blood and lesional scalp punch biopsies were obtained from patients with alopecia areata. PBMCs were separated by density centrifugation and stained for CD3, CD4 and CD8, after which CD4+ and CD8+ T cells were sorted on a FACSAria. Note on this clone: Its target antigen remains unknown. Germline and junction disagree at one end, which may indicate a read error.

Sample: CD8+ T cells sorted from blood, taken around week 37, from a patient treated with tofacitinib. This receptor was taken from a human donor with alopecia areata.

The bases read TGTGCTAGCAGCTTCGCTAGCGGGGTGATGGAGACCCAGTACTTC. This is translated as CASSFASGVMETQYF. The chain is made from TRBV7-7 and TRBJ2-5, with TRBD2 identical over 9 junction bases. CDR1 and CDR2 (SSHAT, FNYEAQ) derive from the germline V gene (reference sequence). Measured from the cysteine to the phenylalanine, the CDR3 is 15 residues long. Only CDR3 DNA is held: 45 bases, read in frame from base 1.